This TCR beta chain derives from a study of glioma-infiltrating T cells. The iRepertoire nested amplicon-rescue multiplex PCR amplified TCR alpha and beta CDR3s from RNA. One-step reverse transcription and amplification started from approximately 100-400 ng of tissue mRNA or PBMC total RNA. TCRdb processed the multiplex PCR reads anew with MiXCR; each CDR3 protein has one entry. This sample has some 150,000 distinct CDR3 sequences, with around 42% found just once. General study points: Non-neoplastic patients had below-expected tissue-blood divergence, while all gliomas exceeded expectation. Very few CDR3 sequences were shared between tissue and blood.

This clonotype has just a few counts. The antigen is unknown. Germline loops: CDR1 SGHTA, CDR2 FQGNSA. The CDR3 contains 12 residues. V dropped 5 bases and J dropped 6 bases, with 11 bases sitting between them. This sequence originates from a human donor with low-grade glioma or glioblastoma, undergoing nonglioma brain surgery, or in good health (not recorded which). The chain is built from TRBV7-2 and TRBJ2-7; no definite D call. Material: glioma tissue, nonneoplastic brain tissue, or PBMCs (not recorded which). The CDR3 loop reads CASSAPSGEQYF. CDR3 DNA sequence: TGTGCCAGCAGCGCCCCCTCGGGCGAGCAGTACTTC.